The clone carrying this T cell receptor delta chain is labeled as medium-sized. Its matching antigen is unknown. The sample has other DNA sequences that encode this CDR3 too. Vgamma9/Vdelta2+ and Vdelta2-negative gammadelta T cells were flow-sorted from PBMC for bulk sequencing. These data come from a study of γδ T cells in repeated Plasmodium falciparum infection. Study-wide context: Each infection was followed by sampling at 21 days, plus baseline and some pre-infection draws. Malian samples came from no-transmission periods or across acute febrile malaria episodes.

V lost 6 bases, J lost 4 bases, and 17 bases stayed unmatched. Germline V gene lookup returns CDR1 TSWWSYY and CDR2 QGS. CDR3 length: 18 amino acids. Study observations and caveats: The Malian cohort came from a small rural village of predominantly one ethnic group.

Sequencing covered both gamma and delta TCR chains per sample. TCRdb re-called the multiplex PCR reads via CATT. This table has over 45,000 delta-chain clones, roughly 1.5% appearing once. This TCR derives from a pool of human donors (malaria-infected and uninfected, not separated). The sequencing sample was made of gamma-delta T cells from blood. The chain carries TRDV1 and TRDJ1; 10 positions agree with TRDD3. CDR3 sequence (DNA): TGTGCTCTTGGTATTCACGACCATGGGGGGGATACGAACGATAAACTCATCTTT. Its translation is CALGIHDHGGDTNDKLIF.